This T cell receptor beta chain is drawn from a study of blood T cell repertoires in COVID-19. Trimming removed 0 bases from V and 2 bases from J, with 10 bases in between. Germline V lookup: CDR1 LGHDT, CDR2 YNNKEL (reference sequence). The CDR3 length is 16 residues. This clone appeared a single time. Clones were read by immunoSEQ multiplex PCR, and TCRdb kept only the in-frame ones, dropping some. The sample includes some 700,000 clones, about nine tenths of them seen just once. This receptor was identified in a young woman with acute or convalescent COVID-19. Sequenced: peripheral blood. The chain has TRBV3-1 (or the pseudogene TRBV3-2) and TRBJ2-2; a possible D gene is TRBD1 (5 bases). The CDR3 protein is CASSQDDRLNTGELFF. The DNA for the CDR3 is TGTGCCAGCAGCCAAGATGACAGATTAAACACCGGGGAGCTGTTTTTT.